The 14 T cell receptor beta chains below come from one sample, sequenced in a study of blood T cell repertoires in COVID-19. Measured with immunoSEQ multiplex PCR; TCRdb has only the in-frame clones, and not every one. The sample lists some 120,000 clones, about 92% occurring once. Sequencing used peripheral blood. The receptors shown here come from a man between 50 and 59 years old with active COVID-19.

The chain couples TRBV27 to TRBJ2-4, with TRBD2 identical over 8 bases. The CDR3 sequence is 17 residues long. J was trimmed by 0 bases and V by 2 bases; bases with no gene match: 6. CDR1 MNHEY and CDR2 SMNVEV come from the germline V gene (reference sequence). The DNA of the CDR3 is TGTGCCAGCAGTTTAAATTGGCGGGGGGCAGCCAAAAACATTCAGTACTTC. It yields the protein CASSLNWRGAAKNIQYF.

V and J are TRBV6-5 and TRBJ2-7; 7 nucleotides match TRBD2. V gave up 5 bases and J gave up 7 bases; unmatched junction bases: 11. Germline V lookup: CDR1 MNHEY, CDR2 SVGAGI. The length of the CDR3 is 14 residues. CDR3 in amino acids: CASSIGGGVREQYV. Here the CDR3 DNA reads TGTGCCAGCAGTATTGGGGGAGGGGTGAGAGAGCAGTACGTC.

This sequence joins TRBV4-2 and TRBJ2-3; 8 nucleotides match TRBD2. The CDR3 loop spans 16 amino acids. Per germline, CDR1 LGHNA and CDR2 YNFKEQ. J was trimmed by 2 bases and V by 4 bases; bases with no gene match: 8. The CDR3 nucleotides are TGTGCCAGCAGCCGAGAACCGGGACTAGTCACAGATACGCAGTATTTT. Translated, it gives CASSREPGLVTDTQYF.

The rearrangement uses TRBV6-5 and TRBJ1-3, with D uncertain. Germline V gene sequence: CDR1 MNHEY, CDR2 SVGAGI. The CDR3 runs to 14 residues. The germline V and J ends were trimmed by 6 bases and 1 base, with 10 bases remaining between them. Here the CDR3 reads CASSPERSGNTIYF. In nucleotides, the CDR3 is TGTGCCAGCAGCCCAGAACGTTCTGGAAACACCATATATTTT.

The rearrangement uses TRBV6-6 and TRBJ2-1; TRBD2 is a possible D gene (5 bases). Germline assignment: CDR1 MNHNY and CDR2 SVGAGI (reference sequence). The CDR3 contains 14 residues. V was trimmed by 2 bases and J by 10 bases, leaving 15 bases between them. The CDR3 spells CASSYVLGGVEQFF. The CDR3 coding sequence is TGTGCCAGCAGTTACGTACTAGGCGGCGTCGAGCAGTTCTTC.

The chain uses TRBV5-1 and TRBJ2-7; TRBD2 matches at 9 bases. Germline V gene data show CDR1 as SGHRS and CDR2 as YFSETQ. The CDR3 covers 18 residues. V shed 4 bases, J shed 6 bases, and the junction held 20 bases outside the gene matches. The CDR3 spells CASSRGLAGGRELSEQYF. As DNA, the CDR3 is TGCGCCAGCAGCCGGGGACTCGCGGGGGGGCGGGAGCTCAGCGAGCAGTACTTC.

V and J are TRBV19 and TRBJ2-1, with 12 bases that match TRBD2. The germline V gene has CDR1 LNHDA and CDR2 SQIVND (reference sequence). After removal of 5 bases from V and 3 bases from J, the junction contained 2 bases not matched to a gene. The CDR3 contains 15 residues. The CDR3 loop is CASSRLAGVYNEQFF. The DNA for the CDR3 is TGTGCCAGTAGTCGACTAGCGGGGGTCTACAATGAGCAGTTCTTC.

This rearrangement joins TRBV2 to TRBJ2-7, with D perhaps matching TRBD2 (6 bases). The germline V gene encodes CDR1 SNHLY and CDR2 FYNNEI. Trimming shortened V by 6 bases and J by 3 bases, and 9 bases separated the two germline ends. The CDR3 covers 12 residues. The CDR3 protein is CASRGGNYEQYV. CDR3 bases: TGTGCCAGCAGGGGGGGTAACTACGAGCAGTACGTC.

This sequence joins TRBV12-3 or TRBV12-4 and TRBJ1-1; TRBD1 matches at 7 bases. This CDR3 contains 11 residues. The ends lost 6 bases at V and 6 bases at J; junction bases unmatched: 1. The CDR3 here is CASRRGPEAFF. The CDR3 DNA is TGTGCCAGCAGGAGGGGGCCTGAAGCTTTCTTT.

For this clone: Germline is not matched at one junction end, which may reflect a read error. The CDR3 bases are TGTGCCAGCAGTCTAGCGGAGTACAATGAGCAGTTCTTC. Its translation: CASSLAEYNEQFF. The V and J genes are TRBV12-3 or TRBV12-4 and TRBJ2-1; 7 positions agree with TRBD2. The CDR3 is 13 amino acids.

For this clone: Other nucleotide sequences in the sample specify the same CDR3. CDR3 in DNA: TGTGCCAGCAGTCGGGGGACTGCTGGAAACACCATATATTTT. Protein: CASSRGTAGNTIYF. The chain links TRBV6-5 to TRBJ1-3; maybe TRBD1 (5 bases). Per germline, CDR1 MNHEY and CDR2 SVGAGI. CDR3 length equals 14 residues. Trimming pared 5 bases from V and 2 bases from J, leaving 10 bases between.

The chain has TRBV7-9 and TRBJ2-1; 8 nucleotides line up with TRBD2. V lost 4 bases, J lost 5 bases, and 16 bases stayed unmatched. Germline lookup yields CDR1 SEHNR and CDR2 FQNEAQ (reference sequence). This CDR3 is built from 18 residues. The CDR3 region has the DNA TGTGCCAGCAGCTCAAAATCGGGGCTAGCGGGCCTAAACAATGAGCAGTTCTTC. It translates to CASSSKSGLAGLNNEQFF.

The rearrangement joins TRBV11-2 to TRBJ1-5; 8 nucleotides line up with TRBD1. The CDR3 sequence is 14 residues long. V shed 5 bases, J shed 7 bases, and the junction held 7 bases outside the gene matches. Germline V gene data show CDR1 as SGHAT and CDR2 as FQNNGV. The CDR3 coding sequence is TGTGCCAGCAGCCAAGGACAGGGAGTCCAGCCCCAGCATTTT. Its translation: CASSQGQGVQPQHF.

The V gene is TRBV2, the J gene TRBJ2-2, with D possibly TRBD1 on 5 matching bases. The V and J ends lost 10 bases and 3 bases respectively, with 9 bases between them. The CDR3 totals 12 residues. Germline assignment: CDR1 SNHLY and CDR2 FYNNEI. The CDR3 reads CATSTDTGELFF. The CDR3 region has the DNA TGTGCCACTTCGACAGACACCGGGGAGCTGTTTTTT.